This TCR beta chain was documented in a study of blood T cell repertoires in COVID-19. The overall study: Nucleic acid was either cDNA or gDNA, and it came from T cells, B-cell-depleted T cells, or PBMCs.

Original methodology: It was from reference gene primer amplification that nucleated cell counts were estimated. Sequencing used immunoSEQ multiplex PCR; TCRdb keeps in-frame clones, though not all of them. V, J and clone size derive from that table, while D and trimming were established from the DNA sequence. The data show 15,000 to 20,000 clones, roughly 90% seen once. V gave up 4 bases and J gave up 7 bases; unmatched junction bases: 6. Germline V lookup: CDR1 SGHDN, CDR2 FVKESK. The CDR3 is made up of 15 amino acids. Sequenced: peripheral blood. This chain uses TRBV14 with TRBJ2-2, with 10 bases matching TRBD2. This TCR came from a human donor in a cohort sampled during active COVID-19. CDR3 region: CASSRRLAGHGELFF. CDR3 nucleotide sequence: TGTGCCAGCAGCCGCAGACTAGCGGGCCACGGGGAGCTGTTTTTT.